Each of the 14 T cell receptor beta chains below was sequenced from the same sample in a study of response to subunit inactivated influenza vaccine. TCRdb itself ran the RT-PCR reads through MiXCR, one entry per CDR3 protein. The sample carries roughly 500,000 distinct CDR3 sequences, around 25% recorded once. This sample comprised CD4+ T cells sorted from PBMCs, obtained roughly 5 days after vaccination. The receptor set was obtained from a man aged 50-59 years who received an inactivated influenza vaccine.

This chain connects TRBV6-5 to TRBJ2-2; D unclear. Trimming removed 0 bases at V and 0 bases at J, with 5 bases between. CDR3 length: 15 residues. Germline V lookup: CDR1 MNHEY, CDR2 SVGAGI. The CDR3: CASSYSLANTGELFF. The CDR3, as DNA: TGTGCCAGCAGTTACTCGCTAGCGAACACCGGGGAGCTGTTTTTT.

The V call is TRBV7-2, the J call TRBJ2-7; possible D gene TRBD2, 5 bases. The V gene's germline CDR1 is SGHTA and CDR2 FQGNSA. CDR3 size: 14 residues. V lost 1 base to trimming and J lost 5 bases, with 12 bases between them. In DNA, the CDR3 is TGTGCCAGCAGCTTAGGTCTCCCGGGGAACGAGCAGTACTTC. Protein sequence: CASSLGLPGNEQYF. Together with reference TRBV7-2 and TRBJ2-7, the CDR3 gives the full variable domain: GAGVSQSPSNKVTEKGKDVELRCDPISGHTALYWYRQSLGQGLEFLIYFQGNSAPDKSGLPSDRFSAERTGGSVSTLTIQRTQQEDSAVYLCASSLGLPGNEQYFGPGTRLTVT.

J is TRBJ2-1 and V is TRBV25-1, with D perhaps matching TRBD1 or TRBD2 (5 bases each). The CDR3 consists of 15 residues. Germline CDR1 is MGHDK and CDR2 is SYGVNS. With 2 bases removed from V and 2 bases from J, the gap between germline ends came to 10 bases. The CDR3 reads CASSEAGTTYNEQFF. The CDR3 DNA sequence: TGTGCCAGCAGTGAAGCCGGGACCACCTACAATGAGCAGTTCTTC.

This clonotype was observed a few times. This sequence joins TRBV20-1 and TRBJ2-3, with D perhaps TRBD1 (5 bases). CDR1 and CDR2 from the germline V gene are DFQATT and SNEGSKA (reference sequence). Trimming removed 6 bases from V and 0 bases from J, with 19 bases in between. The CDR3 consists of 16 residues. This CDR3 is CSAGRSLGPSTDTQYF. CDR3 bases: TGCAGTGCGGGGCGTAGTCTCGGGCCTAGCACAGATACGCAGTATTTT.

The V and J genes are TRBV7-6 and TRBJ2-1; 10 nucleotides align to TRBD2. The CDR3 loop spans 16 amino acids. Germline trimming cut 3 bases from V and 7 bases from J; bases unmatched to any gene: 9. Germline assignment: CDR1 SGHVS and CDR2 FNYEAQ. The CDR3 DNA follows: TGTGCCAGCAGCTTCACAGGTCTAGCGGGGGAGAATGAGCAGTTCTTC. Translated: CASSFTGLAGENEQFF.

The chain links TRBV3-1 to TRBJ1-3; D is uncertain. CDR3 length: 13 amino acids. V was clipped by 4 bases and J by 1 base, with 5 bases between them. Germline lookup yields CDR1 LGHDT and CDR2 YNNKEL (reference sequence). The CDR3 is CASSPLSGNTIYF. The CDR3 region has the DNA TGTGCCAGCAGCCCCCTTTCTGGAAACACCATATATTTT.

The chain joins TRBV20-1 to TRBJ2-7; D gene ambiguous. The V end lost 3 bases, the J end lost 3 bases, and 9 bases lay between the germline ends. The CDR3 is 12 residues long. The germline CDR1 and CDR2 sequences are DFQATT and SNEGSKA (reference sequence). The DNA of the CDR3 is TGCAGTGCTAGTAGCCAGGACTACGAGCAGTACTTC. This encodes CSASSQDYEQYF.

This clonotype was found many times. The rearrangement joins TRBV29-1 to TRBJ1-2, with 11 bases identical to TRBD1. Looked up from germline, CDR1 is SQVTM and CDR2 is ANQGSEA. After removal of 6 bases from V and 4 bases from J, the junction contained 4 bases not matched to a gene. This CDR3 comprises 13 residues. CDR3 amino acids: CSVPGTGGYGYTF. The DNA for the CDR3 is TGCAGCGTCCCCGGGACAGGGGGCTATGGCTACACCTTC.

This chain joins TRBV5-1 and TRBJ2-1, with unresolved D. V was cut by 0 bases and J by 7 bases, with 11 bases left in between. The CDR3 covers 14 residues. Germline V gene sequence: CDR1 SGHRS, CDR2 YFSETQ. The chain's CDR3 is CASSLARSGNEQFF. The CDR3 coding sequence is TGCGCCAGCAGCTTGGCTCGGTCCGGGAATGAGCAGTTCTTC.

The chain has TRBV11-1 and TRBJ2-5; D is possibly TRBD2 (5 bases). Germline V gene lookup returns CDR1 SGHAT and CDR2 FQDESV (reference sequence). V lost 5 bases and J lost 1, with 11 bases in between. The CDR3 covers 14 residues. The CDR3 nucleotides read TGTGCCAGCAGCCACGGACGGGGCCAAGAGACCCAGTACTTC. Translation: CASSHGRGQETQYF.

The V and J genes are TRBV10-2 and TRBJ2-5, with 9 bases identical to TRBD1. With 6 bases clipped from V and 4 bases from J, the junction kept 9 bases outside the gene matches. The CDR3 loop spans 15 amino acids. Per germline, CDR1 WSHSY and CDR2 SAAADI. The CDR3 bases are TGCGCCAGCAGACCGGGACAGGGATGGGGAGAGACCCAGTACTTC. Its translation: CASRPGQGWGETQYF.

This chain links TRBV2 with TRBJ2-6; 8 bases fit TRBD1. Trimming took 7 bases from V and 0 from J; bases not matched to a gene: 14. The CDR3 length is 19 residues. The germline V gene has CDR1 SNHLY and CDR2 FYNNEI. CDR3: CASKPGQEGRFSGANVLTF. CDR3 in DNA: TGTGCCAGCAAGCCGGGACAGGAGGGGAGATTCTCTGGGGCCAACGTCCTGACTTTC. Based on the CDR3 plus reference TRBV2 and TRBJ2-6, the full variable domain is EPEVTQTPSHQVTQMGQEVILRCVPISNHLYFYWYRQILGQKVEFLVSFYNNEISEKSEIFDDQFSVERPDGSNFTLKIRSTKLEDSAMYFCASKPGQEGRFSGANVLTFGAGSRLTVL.

V usage is TRBV6-5 and J usage is TRBJ1-1; D might be TRBD1 (5 bases). Trimming stripped 1 base from V and 5 bases from J, with 14 bases between. The CDR3 length is 15 residues. Germline V gene lookup returns CDR1 MNHEY and CDR2 SVGAGI. The CDR3 reads CASSYLGPGGTEAFF. CDR3 nucleotide sequence: TGTGCCAGCAGTTACTTAGGGCCCGGGGGGACTGAAGCTTTCTTT.

The gene calls are TRBV20-1 and TRBJ1-1; D is unclear. CDR3 length: 10 residues. V lost 5 bases and J lost 8, with 9 bases in between. Germline assignment: CDR1 DFQATT and CDR2 SNEGSKA (reference sequence). The CDR3: CSAFQAEAFF. The CDR3 DNA reads as TGCAGTGCTTTTCAGGCCGAAGCTTTCTTT.